The sequence of this T cell receptor (beta chain) was determined in a study of blood T cell repertoires in COVID-19. In the original analysis: Reference gene primer amplification gave nucleated cell count estimates. The assay was immunoSEQ multiplex PCR, and TCRdb's table has in-frame clones only and misses some. V, J and clone size are taken as reported in that table, and D and trimming were inferred from the DNA itself. The sample includes 400,000 or so clones, about nine tenths of them seen just once. V gave up 7 bases and J gave up 9 bases; unmatched junction bases: 11. This CDR3 is 14 amino acids long. CDR1 and CDR2 from the germline V gene are MNHEY and SMNVEV (reference sequence).

Sequencing was carried out using PBMCs or T cells enriched from blood (not recorded which). The genes are TRBV27 and TRBJ2-1; 8 positions agree with TRBD2. The TCR was taken from a man aged 18 to 30 who had recovered from COVID-19. In DNA, the CDR3 is TGTGCCAGCACATCCGGGACTAGGCTCGCTGAGCAGTTCTTC. This gives the protein CASTSGTRLAEQFF.